This entry lists 16 T cell receptor beta chains sequenced from one sample in a study of blood T cell repertoires in COVID-19. Profiled with immunoSEQ multiplex PCR; TCRdb holds only in-frame clones, not every one. The sample lists 95,000 or so clones; more than 65% were seen once. Sequencing was done on a sample of peripheral blood. These receptors all stem from a man aged 80 or over with active or convalescent COVID-19.

The V gene is TRBV2, the J gene TRBJ1-4; 7 positions agree with TRBD1. This CDR3 comprises 14 residues. Germline loops: CDR1 SNHLY, CDR2 FYNNEI. V was clipped by 6 bases and J by 5 bases; unmatched bases: 6. CDR3 nucleotide sequence: TGTGCCAGCAGACCCGACAGGGTCAATGAAAAACTGTTTTTT. Protein sequence: CASRPDRVNEKLFF.

The chain combines TRBV19 with TRBJ2-5; 12 positions match TRBD2. This CDR3 contains 16 residues. Germline values: CDR1 LNHDA, CDR2 SQIVND (reference sequence). J was trimmed by 2 bases and V by 3 bases; bases with no gene match: 4. The CDR3 protein is CASSIDLAGGQETQYF. As DNA, the CDR3 is TGTGCCAGTAGTATCGATCTAGCGGGGGGGCAAGAGACCCAGTACTTC.

The chain uses TRBV30 and TRBJ1-1; D not resolved. Germline CDR1 GTSNPN, CDR2 SVGIG (reference sequence). Trimming pared 5 bases from V and 5 bases from J, leaving 12 bases between. The CDR3 has 12 amino acids. The CDR3 DNA follows: TGTGCCTGGGGTCGTGCGAGGACTGAAGCTTTCTTT. Encoded protein: CAWGRARTEAFF.

The chain carries TRBV2 and TRBJ2-1; D is undetermined. The CDR3 extends over 14 amino acids. Trimming shortened V by 2 bases and J by 5 bases, and 10 bases separated the two germline ends. The germline V gene encodes CDR1 SNHLY and CDR2 FYNNEI. CDR3 sequence (DNA): TGTGCCAGCAGTGAACCCGCAGGTGACAATGAGCAGTTCTTC. Protein: CASSEPAGDNEQFF.

The DNA of the CDR3 is TGTGCCAGCAGAGCGACAGGATTCGGCTACACCTTC. Its translation: CASRATGFGYTF. The V call is TRBV6-6, the J call TRBJ1-2, with D perhaps TRBD1 (6 bases). The V and J ends lost 6 bases and 8 bases respectively, with 13 bases between them. Germline CDR1 and CDR2: MNHNY and SVGAGI (reference sequence). The CDR3 consists of 12 residues.

The chain employs TRBV7-9 and TRBJ2-1; 11 bases align to TRBD1. CDR3 size: 15 residues. V trimming: 5 bases; J trimming: 13 bases; junction bases outside the gene matches: 13. Germline V gene data show CDR1 as SEHNR and CDR2 as FQNEAQ (reference sequence). The CDR3 spells CASSEGQGAKLEQFF. DNA for the CDR3: TGTGCCAGCAGCGAAGGACAGGGGGCGAAGTTGGAACAGTTCTTC.

The chain joins TRBV7-9 to TRBJ1-3; possibly TRBD1 for D (5 bases). CDR1 SEHNR and CDR2 FQNEAQ come from the germline V gene (reference sequence). The V end lost 0 bases, the J end lost 3 bases, and 12 bases lay between the germline ends. This CDR3 contains 16 residues. The CDR3 bases are TGTGCCAGCAGCTTAGCGGGACTCGGAGGTGGAAACACCATATATTTT. It yields the protein CASSLAGLGGGNTIYF.

The V call is TRBV19, the J call TRBJ2-5, with 7 bases that match TRBD1. The CDR3 extends over 13 amino acids. With V trimmed by 2 bases and J by 4 bases, 1 base remained unmatched. Germline V lookup: CDR1 LNHDA, CDR2 SQIVND (reference sequence). The CDR3 spells CASSINRGETQYF. CDR3 nucleotides: TGTGCCAGTAGTATAAACAGGGGAGAGACCCAGTACTTC.

The V and J genes are TRBV5-1 and TRBJ2-5; 10 bases match TRBD1. In germline, CDR1 is SGHRS, CDR2 YFSETQ. V lost 0 bases and J lost 1; bases outside the gene matches: 3. This CDR3 has 16 residues. The CDR3 DNA is TGCGCCAGCAGCTTGGCCAGGACAGGGGGCCAAGAGACCCAGTACTTC. This encodes CASSLARTGGQETQYF.

The chain recombines TRBV18 with TRBJ2-5; D is possibly TRBD1 (5 bases). The CDR3 totals 15 residues. Trimming removed 2 bases from V and 5 bases from J, with 15 bases in between. CDR1 and CDR2 from the germline V gene are KGHSH and LQKENI. CDR3 amino acids: CASSPSWQGVETQYF. Written as DNA, the CDR3 is TGTGCCAGCTCACCATCGTGGCAGGGCGTTGAGACCCAGTACTTC.

This clone was picked up a small number of times. The chain is built from TRBV30 and TRBJ2-7, with 9 nucleotides matching TRBD1. Losses at the gene ends were 2 bases for V and 12 bases for J; bases not matched to a gene: 14. The germline CDR1 and CDR2 sequences are GTSNPN and SVGIG (reference sequence). This CDR3 is built from 14 residues. The CDR3 loop reads CAWSSPPGQGKLYF. DNA of the CDR3: TGTGCCTGGAGTTCCCCACCGGGACAGGGAAAGTTGTACTTC.

The chain employs TRBV19 and TRBJ2-1, with 10 positions matching TRBD1. Germline-derived CDR1 and CDR2 are LNHDA and SQIVND (reference sequence). The CDR3 consists of 17 residues. With 3 bases clipped from V and 8 bases from J, the junction kept 13 bases outside the gene matches. CDR3 in DNA: TGTGCCAGTAGTATCCCGGACAGGGGGAATAGTATCGATGAGCAGTTCTTC. The encoded protein is CASSIPDRGNSIDEQFF.

The chain couples TRBV18 to TRBJ2-7; TRBD1 matches at 10 bases. This CDR3 contains 15 residues. Germline V gives CDR1 KGHSH, CDR2 LQKENI. V was pared by 5 bases and J by 2 bases, with 6 bases of the junction left unmatched. For the CDR3, the DNA is TGTGCCAGCTCAACGGCGGGACAGGGGACCTACGAGCAGTACTTC. Translation: CASSTAGQGTYEQYF. The full variable domain, with the rest looked up from reference TRBV18 and TRBJ2-7, is NAGVMQNPRHLVRRRGQEARLRCSPMKGHSHVYWYRQLPEEGLKFMVYLQKENIIDESGMPKERFSAEFPKEGPSILRIQQVVRGDSAAYFCASSTAGQGTYEQYFGPGTRLTVT.

The chain recombines TRBV29-1 with TRBJ1-6; the D is unclear. Between the trimmed V and J ends, which lost 6 bases and 1 base, there was a span of 13 bases. The CDR3 is 15 amino acids. The germline V gene has CDR1 SQVTM and CDR2 ANQGSEA. CDR3 bases: TGCAGCGTGCGATACGATATGTCCTATAATTCACCCCTCCACTTT. This sequence encodes CSVRYDMSYNSPLHF.

The chain is built from TRBV27 and TRBJ1-5, with TRBD1 as a possible D gene (6 bases). This CDR3 region has 15 residues. Germline lookup yields CDR1 MNHEY and CDR2 SMNVEV (reference sequence). V lost 6 bases and J 6 bases, leaving 18 bases between the germline ends. CDR3 sequence: CASSRGGGAGQPQHF. Written as DNA, the CDR3 is TGTGCCAGCAGCCGGGGCGGGGGCGCGGGTCAGCCCCAGCATTTT.

The CDR3 nucleotides are TGTGCCAGCTTCGGGGGAGCTACTCAAGAGACCCAGTACTTC. Amino acids: CASFGGATQETQYF. This rearrangement joins TRBV2 to TRBJ2-5; weak D call: TRBD2 (6 bases). The germline V and J ends were trimmed by 8 bases and 2 bases, with 15 bases remaining between them. There are 14 residues in the CDR3. Germline CDR1 is SNHLY and CDR2 is FYNNEI.